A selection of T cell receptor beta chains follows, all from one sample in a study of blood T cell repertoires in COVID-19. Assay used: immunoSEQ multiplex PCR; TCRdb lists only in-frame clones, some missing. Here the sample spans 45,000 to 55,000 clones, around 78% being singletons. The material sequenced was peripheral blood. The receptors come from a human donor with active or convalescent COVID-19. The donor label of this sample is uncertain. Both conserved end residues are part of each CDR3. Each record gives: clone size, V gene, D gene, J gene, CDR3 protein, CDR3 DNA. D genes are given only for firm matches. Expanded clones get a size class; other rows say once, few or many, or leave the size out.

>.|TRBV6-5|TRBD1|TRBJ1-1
CASSSTQGASNTEAFF
TGTGCCAGCAGTTCTACTCAGGGGGCGTCAAACACTGAAGCTTTCTTT
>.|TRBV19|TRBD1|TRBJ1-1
CASSKGQGALGEAFF
TGTGCCAGTAGTAAGGGACAGGGGGCGCTCGGTGAAGCTTTCTTT
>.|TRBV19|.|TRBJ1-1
CASSIVPGRGTEAFF
TGTGCCAGTAGTATAGTTCCGGGCCGGGGCACTGAAGCTTTCTTT
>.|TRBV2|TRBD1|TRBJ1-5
CASRMGQRNQPQHF
TGTGCCAGCAGGATGGGACAGCGAAATCAGCCCCAGCATTTT
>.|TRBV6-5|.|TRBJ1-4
CASSTTTNEKLFF
TGTGCCAGCAGTACTACAACTAATGAAAAACTGTTTTTT
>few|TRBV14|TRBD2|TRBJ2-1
CASSQDGGRGIYNEQFF
TGTGCCAGCAGCCAAGACGGCGGGAGGGGGATCTACAATGAGCAGTTCTTC
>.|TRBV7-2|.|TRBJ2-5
CASSLGQSQETQYF
TGTGCCAGCAGCTTAGGACAGAGCCAAGAGACCCAGTACTTC
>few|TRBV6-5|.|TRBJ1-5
CASSAGVLSNQPQHF
TGTGCCAGCTCCGCAGGCGTTCTTAGCAATCAGCCCCAGCATTTT
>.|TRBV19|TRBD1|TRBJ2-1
CASSPPADRSSYNEQFF
TGTGCCAGTAGTCCCCCCGCGGACAGGAGCTCCTACAATGAGCAGTTCTTC
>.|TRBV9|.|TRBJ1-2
CASSVGAGPNYGYTF
TGTGCCAGCAGCGTAGGTGCGGGTCCTAACTATGGCTACACCTTC
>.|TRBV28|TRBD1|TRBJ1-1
CASSSDDRGREHTEAFF
TGTGCCAGCAGTTCTGATGACAGGGGGCGCGAACACACTGAAGCTTTCTTT
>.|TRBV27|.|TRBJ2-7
CASSFQGYEQYF
TGTGCCAGCAGTTTTCAGGGTTACGAGCAGTACTTC
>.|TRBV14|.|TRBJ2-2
CASSQDPGVVRELFF
TGTGCCAGCAGCCAAGATCCGGGGGTTGTGCGGGAGCTGTTTTTT
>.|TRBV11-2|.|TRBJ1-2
CASSLSSGLRYGYTF
TGTGCCAGCAGCTTAAGTTCAGGGCTGCGCTATGGCTACACCTTC
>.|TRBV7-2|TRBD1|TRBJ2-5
CASSFRAGTGWEETQYF
TGTGCCAGCAGCTTCCGAGCCGGGACAGGGTGGGAAGAGACCCAGTACTTC
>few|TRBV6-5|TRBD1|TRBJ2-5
CASSYLRGRETQYF
TGTGCCAGCAGTTACCTCAGGGGGCGGGAGACCCAGTACTTC
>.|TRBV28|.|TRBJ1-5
CASSWGQSNQPQHF
TGTGCCAGCAGTTGGGGGCAAAGCAATCAGCCCCAGCATTTT
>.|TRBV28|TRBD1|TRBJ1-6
CASSLGGTGGSPLHF
TGTGCCAGCAGTTTAGGAGGGACAGGGGGTTCACCCCTCCACTTT
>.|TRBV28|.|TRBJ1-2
CASSLTEYYGYTF
TGTGCCAGCAGTCTTACAGAGTACTATGGCTACACCTTC
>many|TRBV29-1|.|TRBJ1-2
CSVEGQAGWGYTF
TGCAGCGTTGAGGGGCAGGCAGGGTGGGGCTACACCTTC
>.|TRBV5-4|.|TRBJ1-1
CASSRGSLEAFF
TGTGCCAGCAGCCGGGGAAGTTTGGAAGCTTTCTTT
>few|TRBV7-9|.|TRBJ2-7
CASSLQGEISYEQYF
TGTGCCAGCAGCCTACAGGGAGAAATTTCCTACGAGCAGTACTTC
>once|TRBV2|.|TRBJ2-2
CASRTGKRTGELFF
TGTGCCAGCAGAACGGGGAAAAGGACCGGGGAGCTGTTTTTT
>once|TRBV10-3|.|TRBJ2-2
CAARLGLNTGELFF
TGTGCCGCTCGCCTGGGACTGAACACCGGGGAGCTGTTTTTT
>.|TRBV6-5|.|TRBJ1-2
CASDRGGNYGYTF
TGTGCCAGCGATCGAGGGGGTAACTATGGCTACACCTTC
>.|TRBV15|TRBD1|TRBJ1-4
CATSSRGGIEKLFF
TGTGCCACCAGCAGTCGAGGGGGCATTGAAAAACTGTTTTTT
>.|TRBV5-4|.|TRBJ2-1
CAAGTYNEQFF
TGTGCAGCGGGCACCTACAATGAGCAGTTCTTC
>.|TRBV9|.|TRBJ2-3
CASSGGQPTDTQYF
TGTGCCAGCAGCGGTGGACAGCCTACAGATACGCAGTATTTT
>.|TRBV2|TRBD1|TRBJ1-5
CASRGDRTPSQPQHF
TGTGCCAGCAGGGGGGACAGAACCCCAAGTCAGCCCCAGCATTTT
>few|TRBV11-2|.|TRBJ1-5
CASSLQQGGNQPQHF
TGTGCCAGCAGCTTACAACAGGGCGGCAATCAGCCCCAGCATTTT
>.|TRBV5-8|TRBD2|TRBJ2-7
CASSLGPSGRNYEQYF
TGTGCCAGCAGCTTGGGACCTAGCGGGAGGAACTACGAGCAGTACTTC
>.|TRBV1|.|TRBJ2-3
CTSSQDLKPTGRGADTQYF
TGCACCAGCAGCCAAGATCTCAAGCCGACAGGGCGGGGGGCAGATACGCAGTATTTT
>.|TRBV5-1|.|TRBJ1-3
CASSLDAVSSGNTIYF
TGCGCCAGCAGCTTGGATGCCGTTAGCTCTGGAAACACCATATATTTT
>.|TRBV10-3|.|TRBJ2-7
CAISEDSTYEQYF
TGTGCCATCAGTGAGGACAGTACCTACGAGCAGTACTTC
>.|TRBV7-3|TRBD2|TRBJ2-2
CASGGARRAGEITGELFF
TGTGCCAGCGGGGGGGCGAGGAGAGCGGGAGAAATTACCGGGGAGCTGTTTTTT
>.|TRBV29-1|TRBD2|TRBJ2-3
CSKTSASTDTQYF
TGCAGCAAAACTAGCGCTAGCACAGATACGCAGTATTTT